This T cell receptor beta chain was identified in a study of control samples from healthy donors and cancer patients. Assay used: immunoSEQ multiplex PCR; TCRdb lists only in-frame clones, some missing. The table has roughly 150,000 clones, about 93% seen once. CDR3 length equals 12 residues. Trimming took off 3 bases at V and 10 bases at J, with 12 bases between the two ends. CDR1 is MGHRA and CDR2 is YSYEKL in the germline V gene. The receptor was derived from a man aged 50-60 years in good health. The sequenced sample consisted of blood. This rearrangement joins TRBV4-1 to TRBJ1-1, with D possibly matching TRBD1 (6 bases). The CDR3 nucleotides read TGCGCCAGCAGCCACCACAGGGAGCGAGCTTTCTTT. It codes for CASSHHRERAFF.